The rows below give T cell receptor beta chains drawn from one sample of a study of cytomegalovirus exposure and HLA in healthy donors. The table came from immunoSEQ multiplex PCR; TCRdb's copy has only in-frame clones and leaves some out. The sample consists of 200,000 or so clones, approximately 80% of them appearing once. Sequencing was performed on PBMCs. All receptors derive from a woman in her 30s in good health and CMV-seronegative. CDR3s include the opening cysteine and the closing phenylalanine or tryptophan. Each record gives: D gene, V gene, J gene, clone size, CDR3 DNA, CDR3 protein. The D gene is left open where the match is weak. Clone sizes are given selectively: once, few, many, or a class where the clone is expanded.

D: TRBD1
V: TRBV5-1
J: TRBJ1-2
size: .
DNA: TGCGCCAGCAGCTTGGCCGCCGGACAGGGGCACTATGGCTACACCTTC
CDR3: CASSLAAGQGHYGYTF

D: .
V: TRBV29-1
J: TRBJ2-3
size: once
DNA: TGCAGCGTTGAGCCGGTCACAGATACGCAGTATTTT
CDR3: CSVEPVTDTQYF

D: TRBD1
V: TRBV5-1
J: TRBJ2-5
size: .
DNA: TGCGCCAGCAGTTACCGGGACAGCCACCAAGAGACCCAGTACTTC
CDR3: CASSYRDSHQETQYF

D: .
V: TRBV25-1
J: TRBJ1-6
size: few
DNA: TGTGCCAGCAGTGAATGGTCCAGGGATTACTCACCCCTCCACTTT
CDR3: CASSEWSRDYSPLHF

D: .
V: TRBV5-1
J: TRBJ2-2
size: .
DNA: TGCGCCAGCAGCACTCCGACAGGATGGAACACCGGGGAGCTGTTTTTT
CDR3: CASSTPTGWNTGELFF

D: .
V: TRBV6-1
J: TRBJ1-1
size: .
DNA: TGTGCCAGCAGCGAGGCTCGGACAGCCCCTGAAGCTTTCTTT
CDR3: CASSEARTAPEAFF

D: .
V: TRBV5-1
J: TRBJ2-2
size: few
DNA: TGCGCCAGCAGCTTGGGACACGCGACCGGGGAGCTGTTTTTT
CDR3: CASSLGHATGELFF

D: TRBD1
V: TRBV6-5
J: TRBJ2-7
size: .
DNA: TGTGCCAGCAGGAGGGACAGGAACTACGAGCAGTACTTC
CDR3: CASRRDRNYEQYF

D: .
V: TRBV5-6
J: TRBJ2-7
size: .
DNA: TGTGCCAGCAGCTTGTTCATCTACGAGCAGTACTTC
CDR3: CASSLFIYEQYF

D: TRBD2
V: TRBV11-3
J: TRBJ2-7
size: .
DNA: TGTGCCAGCAGCCCGGGGGGGCAACCTACTGAGCAGTACTTC
CDR3: CASSPGGQPTEQYF

D: TRBD2
V: TRBV4-1
J: TRBJ2-1
size: .
DNA: TGCGCCAGCAGCCAAGTTAGCGGGGGGGCTAATGAGCAGTTCTTC
CDR3: CASSQVSGGANEQFF

D: .
V: TRBV5-8
J: TRBJ2-7
size: .
DNA: TGTGCCAGCAGCTTGGTCGGGTCCTACGAGCAGTACTTC
CDR3: CASSLVGSYEQYF

D: TRBD1
V: TRBV5-1
J: TRBJ1-1
size: .
DNA: TGCGCCAGCAGCTTGGAGGGGGCATTGAACACTGAAGCTTTCTTT
CDR3: CASSLEGALNTEAFF

D: .
V: TRBV10-1
J: TRBJ2-3
size: .
DNA: TGCGCCAGCAGTGAGGGGGCCACAGATACGCAGTATTTT
CDR3: CASSEGATDTQYF

D: .
V: TRBV5-6
J: TRBJ2-4
size: .
DNA: TGTGCCAGCAGCTTGGTTACAGGGCCAGCCAAAAACATTCAGTACTTC
CDR3: CASSLVTGPAKNIQYF

D: TRBD2
V: TRBV4-1
J: TRBJ2-3
size: .
DNA: TGCGCCAGCAGCCCCCGGGGTAGCGGGAGAGTAGATACGCAGTATTTT
CDR3: CASSPRGSGRVDTQYF

D: .
V: TRBV5-1
J: TRBJ2-5
size: .
DNA: TGCGCCAGCAGCTTGGAGCGGGCTGGGCAAGAGACCCAGTACTTC
CDR3: CASSLERAGQETQYF

D: .
V: TRBV18
J: TRBJ2-1
size: few
DNA: TGTGCCAGCTCACCACCCTTCAGGTCCGGCAATGAGCAGTTCTTC
CDR3: CASSPPFRSGNEQFF

D: .
V: TRBV25-1
J: TRBJ1-5
size: .
DNA: TGTGCCAGCAGTGAAACAGGGCCCGATCAGCCCCAGCATTTT
CDR3: CASSETGPDQPQHF

D: .
V: TRBV18
J: TRBJ2-1
size: .
DNA: TGTGCCAGCTCACCAAGCACCAGGAAGTACAATGAGCAGTTCTTC
CDR3: CASSPSTRKYNEQFF

D: TRBD1
V: TRBV18
J: TRBJ1-1
size: many
DNA: TGTGCCAGCTCACCACTCGGGACAGGGTTTGAAGCTTTCTTT
CDR3: CASSPLGTGFEAFF

D: TRBD1
V: TRBV6-5
J: TRBJ2-7
size: .
DNA: TGTGCCAGCAGTCAACGGACAGGGCACGAGCAGTACTTC
CDR3: CASSQRTGHEQYF

D: TRBD2
V: TRBV7-2
J: TRBJ2-5
size: .
DNA: TGTGCCAGCAGCTTTGGGACTAGATTGTACGAGACCCAGTACTTC
CDR3: CASSFGTRLYETQYF

D: .
V: TRBV30
J: TRBJ1-6
size: .
DNA: TGTGCCTGCCGCTCGACGGGACAAGTCTATAATTCACCCCTCCACTTT
CDR3: CACRSTGQVYNSPLHF

D: TRBD2
V: TRBV29-1
J: TRBJ2-3
size: .
DNA: TGCAGCGTTGAGGAAGTCCTAGCGGCCACAGATACGCAGTATTTT
CDR3: CSVEEVLAATDTQYF

D: .
V: TRBV10-3
J: TRBJ2-2
size: once
DNA: TGTGCCATCAGTGACTCAGGGTGGTACACCGGGGAGCTGTTTTTT
CDR3: CAISDSGWYTGELFF